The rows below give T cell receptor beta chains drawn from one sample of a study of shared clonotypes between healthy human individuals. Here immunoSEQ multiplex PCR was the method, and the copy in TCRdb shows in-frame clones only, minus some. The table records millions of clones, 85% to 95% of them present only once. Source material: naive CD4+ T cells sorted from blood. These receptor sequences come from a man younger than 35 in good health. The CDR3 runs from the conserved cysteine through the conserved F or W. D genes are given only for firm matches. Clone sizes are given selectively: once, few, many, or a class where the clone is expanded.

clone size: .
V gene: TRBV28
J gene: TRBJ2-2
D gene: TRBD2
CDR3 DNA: TGTGCCAGCAGTTCCCCGGGACTAGCGGGATCAAACACCGGGGAGCTGTTTTTT
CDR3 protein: CASSSPGLAGSNTGELFF

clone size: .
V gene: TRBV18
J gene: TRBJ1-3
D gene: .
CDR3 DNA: TGTGCCAGCTCACCACCGAACGCTGGAAACACCATATATTTT
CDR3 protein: CASSPPNAGNTIYF

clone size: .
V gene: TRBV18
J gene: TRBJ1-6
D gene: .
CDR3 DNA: TGTGCCAGCTCACTACAGGTTGACTCTAATTCACCCCTCCACTTT
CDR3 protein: CASSLQVDSNSPLHF

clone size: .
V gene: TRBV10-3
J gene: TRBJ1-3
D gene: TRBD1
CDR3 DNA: TGTGCCATCAGCGATACCACAGGGGGATCTGGAAACACCATATATTTT
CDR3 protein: CAISDTTGGSGNTIYF

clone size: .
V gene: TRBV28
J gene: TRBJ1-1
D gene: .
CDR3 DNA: TGTGCCAGCAGCTATCTAGGATATCGAGCTTTCTTT
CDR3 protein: CASSYLGYRAFF

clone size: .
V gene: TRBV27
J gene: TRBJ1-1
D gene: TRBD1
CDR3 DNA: TGTGCCAGCAGTTCTCGCCCCTTAATGGGACAGGGTCACACTGAAGCTTTCTTT
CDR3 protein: CASSSRPLMGQGHTEAFF

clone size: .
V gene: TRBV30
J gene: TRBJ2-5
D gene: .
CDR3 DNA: TGTGCCTGGGGTGGGGGGCCTCGAGAGACCCAGTACTTC
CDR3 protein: CAWGGGPRETQYF

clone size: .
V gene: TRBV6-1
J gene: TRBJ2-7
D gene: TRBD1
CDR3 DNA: TGTGCCAGCAGGGTCCCCACCGGACAGGGGCACGAGCAGTACTTC
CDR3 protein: CASRVPTGQGHEQYF

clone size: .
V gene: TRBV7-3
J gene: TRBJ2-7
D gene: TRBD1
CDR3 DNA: TGTGCCAGCAGCGAACAGGGGGGCTACGAGCAGTACTTC
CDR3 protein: CASSEQGGYEQYF

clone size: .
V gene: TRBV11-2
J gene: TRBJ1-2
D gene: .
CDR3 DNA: TGTGCCAGCAGCCCGTCTCGGGTCTATGGCTACACCTTC
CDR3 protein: CASSPSRVYGYTF

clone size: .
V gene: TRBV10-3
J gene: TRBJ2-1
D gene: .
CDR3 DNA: TGTGCCACCGGGCCATCCAACCGGAATGAGCAGTTCTTC
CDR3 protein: CATGPSNRNEQFF

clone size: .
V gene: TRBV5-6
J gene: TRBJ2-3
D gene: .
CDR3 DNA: TGTGCCAGCAGCGCCGCCCTGGATCCGGGGGCAGATACGCAGTATTTT
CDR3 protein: CASSAALDPGADTQYF

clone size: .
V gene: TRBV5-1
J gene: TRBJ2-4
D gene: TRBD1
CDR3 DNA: TGCGCCAGCAGCTCAACCACAGGGGAGAAAAACATTCAGTACTTC
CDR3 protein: CASSSTTGEKNIQYF

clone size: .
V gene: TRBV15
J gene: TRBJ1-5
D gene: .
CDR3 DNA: TGTGCCACCAGCATAAACAGGGTGGATCAGCCCCAGCATTTT
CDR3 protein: CATSINRVDQPQHF

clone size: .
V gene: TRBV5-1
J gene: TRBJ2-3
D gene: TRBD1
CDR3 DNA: TGCGCCAGCAGCTTGGGCGGGACAGGGCTAACAGATACGCAGTATTTT
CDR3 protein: CASSLGGTGLTDTQYF

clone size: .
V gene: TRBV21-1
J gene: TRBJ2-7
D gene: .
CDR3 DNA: TGTGCCAGCAGTAAATGGCGGAGCCCCTACGAGCAGTACTTC
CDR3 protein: CASSKWRSPYEQYF

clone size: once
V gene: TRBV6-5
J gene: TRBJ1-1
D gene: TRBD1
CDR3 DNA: TGTGCCAGCAGCCCAGGGGAGGGGGCCGGGACTGAAGCTTTCTTT
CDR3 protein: CASSPGEGAGTEAFF

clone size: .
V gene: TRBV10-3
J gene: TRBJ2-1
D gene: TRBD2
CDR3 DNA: TGTGCCATCAGTGAGGCCCTAGCGGGAGGATATGAGCAGTTCTTC
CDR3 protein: CAISEALAGGYEQFF

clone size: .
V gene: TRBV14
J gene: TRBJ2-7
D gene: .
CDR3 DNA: TGTGCCAGCAGCTTCGACAGCTCTTACTCCTACGAGCAGTACTTC
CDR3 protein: CASSFDSSYSYEQYF

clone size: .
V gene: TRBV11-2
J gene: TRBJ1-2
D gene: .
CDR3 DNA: TGTGCCAGCAGCTTAGAACTGAACTATGGCTACACCTTC
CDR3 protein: CASSLELNYGYTF

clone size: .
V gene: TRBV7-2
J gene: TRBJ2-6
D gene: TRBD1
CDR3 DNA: TGTGCCAGCAGCCCAGGGGGCGCGGGGGCCAACGTCCTGACTTTC
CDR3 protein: CASSPGGAGANVLTF

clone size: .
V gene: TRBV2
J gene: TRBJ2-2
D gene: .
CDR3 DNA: TGTGCCAGCAGCCTCCTTGGACTTGCCACCGGGGAGCTGTTTTTT
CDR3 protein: CASSLLGLATGELFF

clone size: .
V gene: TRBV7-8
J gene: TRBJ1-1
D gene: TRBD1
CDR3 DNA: TGTGCCAGCATCGAGCGGGCAGGGGGGACTGAAGCTTTCTTT
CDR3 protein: CASIERAGGTEAFF

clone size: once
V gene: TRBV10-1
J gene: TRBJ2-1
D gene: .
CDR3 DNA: TGCGCCAGCAGTGGACAGATTTACAATGAGCAGTTCTTC
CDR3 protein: CASSGQIYNEQFF

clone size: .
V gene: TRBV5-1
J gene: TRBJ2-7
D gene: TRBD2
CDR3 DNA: TGCGCCAGCAGCTTCGGACTAGCGGGGACCTACGAGCAGTACTTC
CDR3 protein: CASSFGLAGTYEQYF

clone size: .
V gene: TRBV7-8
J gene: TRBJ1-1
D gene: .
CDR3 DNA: TGTGCCAGCAGCTTAATCGGGGGGGCCACTGAAGCTTTCTTT
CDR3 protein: CASSLIGGATEAFF

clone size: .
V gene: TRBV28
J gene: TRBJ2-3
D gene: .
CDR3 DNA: TGTGCCAGCAGTTACCGACTAGAGACTAGCACAGATACGCAGTATTTT
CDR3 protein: CASSYRLETSTDTQYF

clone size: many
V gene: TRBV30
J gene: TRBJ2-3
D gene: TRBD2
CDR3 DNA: TGTGCCTGGGAGGCGGGAGCGGGAGATACGCAGTATTTT
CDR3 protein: CAWEAGAGDTQYF

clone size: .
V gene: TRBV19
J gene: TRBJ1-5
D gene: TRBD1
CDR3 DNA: TGTGCCAGTAGAAGATTACCGGGACAGGGGTCTCAGCCCCAGCATTTT
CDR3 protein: CASRRLPGQGSQPQHF

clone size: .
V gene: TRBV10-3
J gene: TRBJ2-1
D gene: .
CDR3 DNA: TGTGCCATCAGTGGGGGAATTGGGGTTGAGCAGTTCTTC
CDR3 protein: CAISGGIGVEQFF

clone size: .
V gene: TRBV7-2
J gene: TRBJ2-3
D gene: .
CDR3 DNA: TGTGCCAGCAGCTTGGATATAGCCGTCTTTACGCAGTATTTT
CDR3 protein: CASSLDIAVFTQYF

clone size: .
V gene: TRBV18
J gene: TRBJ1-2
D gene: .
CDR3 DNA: TGTGCCAGCTCACCATTGCAGGGGAGGAAGGACTATGGCTACACCTTC
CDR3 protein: CASSPLQGRKDYGYTF

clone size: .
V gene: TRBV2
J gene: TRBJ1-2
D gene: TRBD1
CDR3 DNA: TGTGCCAGCAGTACGGACAGGGGACAGCATGGCTACACCTTC
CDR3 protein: CASSTDRGQHGYTF

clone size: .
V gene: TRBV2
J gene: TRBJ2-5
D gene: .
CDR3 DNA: TGTGCCAGCAGTAGGGAATCGGCCCAGTACTTC
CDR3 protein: CASSRESAQYF

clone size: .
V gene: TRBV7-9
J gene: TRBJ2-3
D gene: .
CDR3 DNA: TGTGCCAGCAGCTTAGCGCGAAGACTACTCACAGATACGCAGTATTTT
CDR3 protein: CASSLARRLLTDTQYF

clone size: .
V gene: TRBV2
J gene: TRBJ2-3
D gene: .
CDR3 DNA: TGTGCCAGCACCCAAAGGGGTGTCGCAGATACGCAGTATTTT
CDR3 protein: CASTQRGVADTQYF

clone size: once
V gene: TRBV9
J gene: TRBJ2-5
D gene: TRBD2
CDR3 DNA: TGTGCCAGCAGCCCTCGGGGGGCCAGCGGGAGGGCCCGGGAGACCCAGTACTTC
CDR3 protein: CASSPRGASGRARETQYF

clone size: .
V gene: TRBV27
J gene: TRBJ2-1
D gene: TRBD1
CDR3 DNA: TGTGCCAGCACCTCCCCCCGGACAGGGAACTACAATGAGCAGTTCTTC
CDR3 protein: CASTSPRTGNYNEQFF

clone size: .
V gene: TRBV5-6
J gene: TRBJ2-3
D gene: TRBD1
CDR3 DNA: TGTGCCAGCAGCTTGGCCGGACAGGCCAGCACAGATACGCAGTATTTT
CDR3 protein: CASSLAGQASTDTQYF

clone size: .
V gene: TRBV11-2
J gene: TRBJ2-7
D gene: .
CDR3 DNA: TGTGCCAGCAGCTCCCTTCGGGGGCGTAGAGAGCAGTACTTC
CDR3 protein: CASSSLRGRREQYF

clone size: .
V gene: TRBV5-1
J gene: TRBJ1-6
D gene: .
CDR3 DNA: TGCGCCAGCAGCGCCGTTTCCCAGAGCTCCTATAATTCACCCCTCCACTTT
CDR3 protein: CASSAVSQSSYNSPLHF

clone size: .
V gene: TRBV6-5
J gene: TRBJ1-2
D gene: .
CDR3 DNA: TGTGCCAGCAGTTACTCGGGAGGTGGGGGCTACGGCTACACCTTC
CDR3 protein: CASSYSGGGGYGYTF

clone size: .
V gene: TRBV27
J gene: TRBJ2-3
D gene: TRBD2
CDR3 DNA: TGTGCGAGGCGGGCAAGGGCTAGCGGGGAAAGCACAGATACGCAGTATTTT
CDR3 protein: CARRARASGESTDTQYF

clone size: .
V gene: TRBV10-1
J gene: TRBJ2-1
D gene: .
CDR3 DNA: TGCGCCAGCAGTGAGCTGGGGTTCGCGGGGAACAACGCTGAGCAGTTCTTC
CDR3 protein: CASSELGFAGNNAEQFF

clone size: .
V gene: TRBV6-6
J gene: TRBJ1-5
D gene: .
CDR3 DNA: TGTGCCAGCAGTTACTCGAAGGGTAGCAATCAGCCCCAGCATTTT
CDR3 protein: CASSYSKGSNQPQHF

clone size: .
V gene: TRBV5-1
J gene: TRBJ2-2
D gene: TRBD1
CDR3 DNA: TGCGCCAGCAGCTTTGGGGACAGGGATGGCACCGGGGAGCTGTTTTTT
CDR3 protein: CASSFGDRDGTGELFF

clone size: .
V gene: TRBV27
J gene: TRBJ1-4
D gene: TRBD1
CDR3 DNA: TGTGCCAGCACCTCCGGGACAGCTAATGAAAAACTGTTTTTT
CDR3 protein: CASTSGTANEKLFF

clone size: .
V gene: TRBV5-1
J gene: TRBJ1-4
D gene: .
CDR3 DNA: TGCGCCAGCAGCGAAGGGGGTCCCTTCCTGTTTTTT
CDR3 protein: CASSEGGPFLFF

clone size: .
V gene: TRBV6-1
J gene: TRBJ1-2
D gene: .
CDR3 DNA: TGTGCCAGCAGTCCGGGGGATTATGGCTACACCTTC
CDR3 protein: CASSPGDYGYTF

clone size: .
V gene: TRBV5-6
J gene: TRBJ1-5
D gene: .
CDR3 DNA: TGTGCCAGCAGCTTGTGGGTTGGGCCAGTCAGCAATCAGCCCCAGCATTTT
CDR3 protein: CASSLWVGPVSNQPQHF

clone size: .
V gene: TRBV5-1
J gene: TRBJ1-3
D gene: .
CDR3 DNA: TGCGCCAGCAGCCCGGACACAACTGGAAACACCATATATTTT
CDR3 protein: CASSPDTTGNTIYF

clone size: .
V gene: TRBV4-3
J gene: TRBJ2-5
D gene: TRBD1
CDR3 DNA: TGCGCCAGCAGCCTGACAGGGACAGAGACCCAGTACTTC
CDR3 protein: CASSLTGTETQYF

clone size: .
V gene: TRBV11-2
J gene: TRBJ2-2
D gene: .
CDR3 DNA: TGTGCCACCACCGATCTTGGGGGCACGAACACCGGGGAGCTGTTTTTT
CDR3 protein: CATTDLGGTNTGELFF

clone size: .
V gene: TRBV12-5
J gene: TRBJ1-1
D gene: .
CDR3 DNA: TGTGCTAGTGGAAAAGGGGCGGCCACTGAAGCTTTCTTT
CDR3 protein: CASGKGAATEAFF

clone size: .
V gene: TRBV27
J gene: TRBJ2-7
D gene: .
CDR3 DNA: TGTGCCAGCAGTTTTGGGGGTCGGGGTGCCTACGAGCAGTACTTC
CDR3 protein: CASSFGGRGAYEQYF